The 20 T cell receptor beta chains given below trace back to one sample, sequenced in a study of identical twins. MiXCR, applied by TCRdb to the 5' RACE reads, yields one record per CDR3 protein. The sample consists of 700,000 or so distinct CDR3 sequences, around 20% of them appearing once. These same data were also listed under a study on T cells expressing NK-cell markers.

The material sequenced was PBMCs. The origin of the receptors is a woman aged 18-29 years in good health.

This rearrangement joins TRBV12-3 or TRBV12-4 to TRBJ2-1; the D gene is possibly TRBD2 (5 bases). V shed 2 bases and J shed 7 bases, with 12 bases lying between them. This CDR3 spans 14 amino acids. CDR3 DNA: TGTGCCAGCAGTTTAATGCTAGCTCGGAATGAGCAGTTCTTC. Its translation: CASSLMLARNEQFF.

This clonotype was seen ten or more times. The chain employs TRBV12-3 or TRBV12-4 and TRBJ1-5; weak D call: TRBD1 (5 bases). This CDR3 contains 13 residues. Trimming took off 6 bases at V and 5 bases at J, with 11 bases between the two ends. CDR3 bases: TGTGCCAGCAGCTCAGGGTTAGATCAGCCCCAGCATTTT. Its translation: CASSSGLDQPQHF.

This clonotype appeared once. V gene TRBV11-2 combines with J gene TRBJ2-5; D is unresolved. The CDR3 loop spans 15 amino acids. In germline, CDR1 is SGHAT, CDR2 FQNNGV. V lost 3 bases and J 0 bases, leaving 11 bases between the germline ends. CDR3 DNA sequence: TGTGCCAGCAGCTTCGACATCGCGTACCAAGAGACCCAGTACTTC. This gives the protein CASSFDIAYQETQYF.

The chain joins TRBV4-1 to TRBJ2-4, with D perhaps being TRBD1 or TRBD2 (5 bases each). V was clipped by 3 bases and J by 1 base, with 16 bases between them. The CDR3 totals 17 residues. Per germline, CDR1 MGHRA and CDR2 YSYEKL. Here the CDR3 reads CASSHLARDGAKNIQYF. Here the CDR3 DNA reads TGCGCCAGCAGCCATCTAGCCCGGGACGGGGCCAAAAACATTCAGTACTTC.

The chain employs TRBV12-3 or TRBV12-4 and TRBJ1-1, with 11 bases lining up with TRBD1. V was pared by 3 bases and J by 7 bases, with 7 bases of the junction left unmatched. This CDR3 region has 15 residues. In DNA form, the CDR3 reads TGTGCCAGCAGTTTTCCGTCGGGACAGGGGGTTGAAGCTTTCTTT. It codes for CASSFPSGQGVEAFF.

The sample holds many counts of this clonotype. The chain employs TRBV12-3 or TRBV12-4 and TRBJ1-2, with a weak D call TRBD1 (5 bases). The CDR3 is made up of 13 amino acids. The V end was cut by 5 bases, the J end by 4 bases, with 11 bases between. The CDR3 nucleotides are TGTGCCAGCAGTCCAGGGCCTACCTATGGCTACACCTTC. This translates into CASSPGPTYGYTF.

The V gene is TRBV12-3 or TRBV12-4, the J gene TRBJ1-6, with a weak D call TRBD1 (5 bases). Trimming removed 4 bases from V and 10 bases from J, with 17 bases in between. The CDR3 is 15 amino acids. The CDR3 region has the DNA TGTGCCAGCAGTTATAGTCGGGGGAAGGGCTCACCCCTCCACTTT. It specifies CASSYSRGKGSPLHF.

V and J are TRBV6-1 and TRBJ2-1; either TRBD1 or TRBD2 may supply D (5 bases each). V lost 7 bases to trimming and J lost 0 bases, with 22 bases between them. In germline, CDR1 is MNHNS, CDR2 SASEGT. The CDR3 loop spans 18 amino acids. The CDR3 bases are TGTGCCAGCACCCCGGGGCAGGGTGCCGAGAGCTCCTACAATGAGCAGTTCTTC. This sequence encodes CASTPGQGAESSYNEQFF.

This clonotype was seen a handful of times. CDR3 bases: TGTGCCAGCGGGTGGGGCTACGAGCAGTACTTC. It codes for CASGWGYEQYF. V is TRBV27 and J is TRBJ2-7, with D uncertain. The CDR3 length is 11 residues. CDR1 is MNHEY, CDR2 SMNVEV, per germline (reference sequence). Deletions cut 8 bases from V and 3 bases from J, with 8 bases between.

This clonotype has only a few counts. This chain connects TRBV12-3 or TRBV12-4 to TRBJ2-3, with TRBD1 matching 7 bases. Trimming at V came to 5 bases and at J to 4 bases, leaving 9 bases not matched to a gene. The CDR3 extends over 15 amino acids. CDR3 nucleotides: TGTGCCAGCAGTCGGACAGGTACTTACCCAGATACGCAGTATTTT. This encodes CASSRTGTYPDTQYF.

In its sample, this clonotype was seen many times. The V call is TRBV7-9, the J call TRBJ2-1; 10 nucleotides align to TRBD2. Germline trimming cut 5 bases from V and 3 bases from J; bases unmatched to any gene: 10. This CDR3 contains 17 residues. CDR1 is SEHNR, CDR2 FQNEAQ, per germline (reference sequence). CDR3 region: CASSSSGGSPIYNEQFF. The CDR3 DNA sequence: TGTGCCAGCAGCAGTAGCGGGGGGTCCCCCATCTACAATGAGCAGTTCTTC.

The chain carries TRBV6-2 or TRBV6-3 and TRBJ2-5, with a tentative D call TRBD1 (6 bases). Trimming shortened V by 1 base and J by 3 bases, and 9 bases separated the two germline ends. Per the germline V gene, CDR1 is MNHEY and CDR2 is SVGEGT. The CDR3 totals 14 residues. CDR3 in DNA: TGTGCCAGCAGTTACTATAGGACAGAAGAGACCCAGTACTTC. Translating gives CASSYYRTEETQYF.

Only a few counts were recorded for this clonotype. The chain employs TRBV20-1 and TRBJ2-7, with 8 positions matching TRBD1. This CDR3 is built from 15 residues. The V segment lost 0 bases and the J segment 0 bases; nucleotides outside the gene matches: 4. Germline V gene sequence: CDR1 DFQATT, CDR2 SNEGSKA (reference sequence). The CDR3 bases are TGCAGTGCTAGAGATCTTACAGGGGGCTCCTACGAGCAGTACTTC. Translating it yields CSARDLTGGSYEQYF.

V usage is TRBV20-1 and J usage is TRBJ2-4; TRBD2 is a possible D gene (6 bases). Germline V gene sequence: CDR1 DFQATT, CDR2 SNEGSKA (reference sequence). V was trimmed by 1 base and J by 3 bases, leaving 13 bases between them. This CDR3 spans 15 amino acids. The DNA for the CDR3 is TGCAGTGCTAGAGGAGGTACGGGAGACAAAAACATTCAGTACTTC. Translated: CSARGGTGDKNIQYF.

This rearrangement joins TRBV20-1 to TRBJ2-3; D not certain. CDR1 and CDR2 from the germline V gene are DFQATT and SNEGSKA (reference sequence). The CDR3 has 12 amino acids. V dropped 7 bases and J dropped 2 bases, with 10 bases sitting between them. The CDR3 is CSVHGLTDTQYF. The CDR3 region has the DNA TGCAGTGTCCACGGCCTCACAGATACGCAGTATTTT.

This chain links TRBV29-1 with TRBJ2-1, with 7 positions matching TRBD2. The trim removed 6 bases at V and 10 bases at J, leaving 15 bases unmatched. The CDR3 contains 14 residues. Germline loops: CDR1 SQVTM, CDR2 ANQGSEA. In DNA form, the CDR3 reads TGCAGCGTGGCCCCTCGCGGGGGTTCGTCGGAGCAGTTCTTC. Its protein product is CSVAPRGGSSEQFF.

A few counts support this clonotype. The chain carries TRBV12-3 or TRBV12-4 and TRBJ1-1, with TRBD1 matching over 9 bases. The CDR3 totals 14 residues. Trimming removed 7 bases from V and 5 bases from J; junction bases left unmatched: 8. CDR3 loop: CASNAQGARTEAFF. The CDR3 nucleotides are TGTGCCAGCAATGCACAGGGGGCGCGTACTGAAGCTTTCTTT.

This clonotype was recorded a few times. The chain combines TRBV11-3 with TRBJ2-5; 9 bases agree with TRBD2. Germline lookup yields CDR1 SGHNT and CDR2 YENEEA. The CDR3 loop spans 14 amino acids. The junction had 5 bases not matched to a gene; V was cut back by 7 bases and J by 2 bases. The CDR3 nucleotides are TGTGCCAGCAAACCGACTAGCGGACAAGAGACCCAGTACTTC. Translation gives CASKPTSGQETQYF.

This clonotype has more than one count but fewer than ten. The gene calls are TRBV13 and TRBJ1-1, with TRBD1 identical over 7 bases. CDR3 length: 14 residues. Germline assignment: CDR1 PRHDT and CDR2 FYEKMQ (reference sequence). After removal of 5 bases from V and 1 base from J, the junction contained 4 bases not matched to a gene. The CDR3 DNA is TGTGCCAGCAGCCCTGGACAGGAGAACACTGAAGCTTTCTTT. Its translation: CASSPGQENTEAFF.

A few counts support this clonotype. This chain uses TRBV5-1 with TRBJ2-1; tentative D call: TRBD2 (6 bases). The germline gives CDR1 SGHRS, CDR2 YFSETQ. V lost 3 bases and J 1 base, leaving 11 bases between the germline ends. CDR3 size: 15 residues. CDR3 bases: TGCGCCAGCAGCTCGGGAGAAGCGTCCTACAATGAGCAGTTCTTC. Translating gives CASSSGEASYNEQFF. The full variable domain, rest sourced from reference TRBV5-1 and TRBJ2-1, is KAGVTQTPRYLIKTRGQQVTLSCSPISGHRSVSWYQQTPGQGLQFLFEYFSETQRNKGNFPGRFSGRQFSNSRSEMNVSTLELGDSALYLCASSSGEASYNEQFFGPGTRLTVL.